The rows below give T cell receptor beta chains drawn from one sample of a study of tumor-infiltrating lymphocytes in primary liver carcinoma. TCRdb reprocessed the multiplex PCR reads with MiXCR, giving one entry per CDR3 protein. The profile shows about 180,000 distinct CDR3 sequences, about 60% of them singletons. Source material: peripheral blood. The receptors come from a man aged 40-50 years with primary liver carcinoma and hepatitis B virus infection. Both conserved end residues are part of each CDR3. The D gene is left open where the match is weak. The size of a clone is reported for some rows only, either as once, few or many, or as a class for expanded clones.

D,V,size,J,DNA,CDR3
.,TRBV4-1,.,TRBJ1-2,TGCGCCAGCAGCCCAACATCTGGGACTGAGGATGGCTACACCTTC,CASSPTSGTEDGYTF
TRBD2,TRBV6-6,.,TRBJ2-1,TGTGCGAGCGGGGGTAGAGAGATCAATGAGCAGTTCTTC,CASGGREINEQFF
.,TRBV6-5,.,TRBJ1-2,TGTGCCAGCAGAAGCCCGAGAGGGGAGAATGGCTACACCTTC,CASRSPRGENGYTF
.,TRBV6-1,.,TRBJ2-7,TGTGCCAGCAGTGAAGCCGGGGGAAGGTGCGAGCAGTACTTC,CASSEAGGRCEQYF
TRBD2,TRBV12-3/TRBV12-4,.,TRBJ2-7,TGTGCCAGCAGTTTAGATGGGACTAGCGCCTCCTACGAGCAGTACTTC,CASSLDGTSASYEQYF
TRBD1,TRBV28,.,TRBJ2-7,TGTGCCAGCAGTTCCTCAGGGACAGCATCCTACGAGCAGTACTTC,CASSSSGTASYEQYF
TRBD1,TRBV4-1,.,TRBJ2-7,TGCGCCAGCAGCCACTCCGGGACAGGGGGTAACGAGCAGTACTTC,CASSHSGTGGNEQYF
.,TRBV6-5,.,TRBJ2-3,TGTGCCAGCAGTTACGGGCAGGAAACAGATACGCAGTATTTT,CASSYGQETDTQYF
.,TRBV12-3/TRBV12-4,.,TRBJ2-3,TGTGCCAGCACCTTCTCGAGTAGCGCAGATACGCAGTATTTT,CASTFSSSADTQYF
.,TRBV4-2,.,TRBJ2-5,TGTGCCAGCAGCCAAGGGGATAGCGTAACGGAGACCCAGTACTTC,CASSQGDSVTETQYF
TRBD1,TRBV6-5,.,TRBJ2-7,TGTGCCAGCAGTTACCAGGGACAGGGAATCGACTACGAGCAGTACTTC,CASSYQGQGIDYEQYF
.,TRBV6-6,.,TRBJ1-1,TGTGCCAGCAGTTACCGGGTAGGGAACACTGAAGCTATCTTT,CASSYRVGNTEAIF
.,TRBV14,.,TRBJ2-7,TGTGCCAGCAGCCCCCGCGGGGTAAGGAACGAGCAGTACTTC,CASSPRGVRNEQYF
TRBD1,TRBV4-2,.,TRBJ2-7,TGTGCCAGCAGCCCGGGACAGGGCTTGGGCGAGCAGTACTTC,CASSPGQGLGEQYF
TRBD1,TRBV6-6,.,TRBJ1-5,TGTGCCAGCAATTACTCGGGCCGGACAGGGGGCAATCAGCCCCAGCATTTT,CASNYSGRTGGNQPQHF
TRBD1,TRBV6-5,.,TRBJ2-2,TGTGCCAGCAGTCTCGACAGGGAAGGGGAGCTGTTTTTT,CASSLDREGELFF
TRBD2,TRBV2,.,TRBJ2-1,TGTGCCAGCCGTGAGTCGCGGGGGGGCCCGAGAAGCTCCTACGATGAGCAGATCTTC,CASRESRGGPRSSYDEQIF
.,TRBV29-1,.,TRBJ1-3,TGCAGCGTTGTGCGGGGGACTGGAAACACCATATATTTT,CSVVRGTGNTIYF
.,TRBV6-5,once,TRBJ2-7,TGTGCCAGCAGGCCCTTTAGGGCGGCCTACGAGCACTACTTC,CASRPFRAAYEHYF
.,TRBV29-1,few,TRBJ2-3,TGCAGCGTTGTGGAGGTAGGCACAGATACGCAGTATTTT,CSVVEVGTDTQYF
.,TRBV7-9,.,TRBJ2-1,TGTCCCAGCATGGGGTGGCAGAGCGGAGACAATGAGCAGTTCTTC,CPSMGWQSGDNEQFF
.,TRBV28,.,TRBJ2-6,TGTGCCAGCAGTCGACACGTCTCTGGGGCCAACGTCCTGACTTTC,CASSRHVSGANVLTF
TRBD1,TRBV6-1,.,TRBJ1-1,TGTGCCAGCAGAAGGGACAGCGAAGCTTTCTTT,CASRRDSEAFF
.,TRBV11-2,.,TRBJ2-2,TGTGCCTGCAGCTTAGCCCCCGTGGAGCTGTTTTTT,CACSLAPVELFF
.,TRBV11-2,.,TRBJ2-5,TGTGCCAGCAGCTTATTTGGGTGCGGGACCGGCCAAGAGGCCCAGTACTTC,CASSLFGCGTGQEAQYF
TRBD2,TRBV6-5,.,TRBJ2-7,TGTGCCAGCGCAGCGGGGTCCGGGGATTTCCACGAGCAGTACTTC,CASAAGSGDFHEQYF
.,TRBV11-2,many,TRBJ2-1,TGTGCCAGCAGCTTAGGGACTATGGGGCAAGAGCAGTTCTTC,CASSLGTMGQEQFF
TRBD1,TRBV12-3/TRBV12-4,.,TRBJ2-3,TGTGCCAGCAGTCCCCCCGCCAGACAGGGATGGGGCACAGATACGCAGTATTTT,CASSPPARQGWGTDTQYF